This TCR beta chain was documented in a study of T-cell reconstitution after alpha-beta-depleted transplantation in children. Points on this clonotype: Its target is unknown.

This CDR3 region has 14 residues. Per germline, CDR1 SGHTA and CDR2 FQGNSA. Trimming removed 5 bases from V and 3 bases from J, with 11 bases in between. Study-wide results and caveats: After one year, T-cell counts and TCRbeta diversity mostly came from new T cells.

Preparation of the TCRbeta library was carried out with unique molecular identifiers. MiXCR, applied by TCRdb to the PCR reads, yields one record per CDR3 protein. In the table there are 300,000 to 400,000 distinct CDR3 sequences, 16% of which are singletons. The specimen was PBMCs, mostly from graft donor cells, collected 360 days after TCRalphabeta/CD19-depleted stem cell transplant. The receptor's source is a male patient aged 2 to 9 who had a stem cell transplant for acute lymphoblastic leukemia, so the T cells may come from the graft donor. The chain has TRBV7-2 and TRBJ2-1; no clear D gene. Here the CDR3 DNA reads TGTGCCAGCAGCCCCGAAAATCTCTACAATGAGCAGTTCTTC. As protein: CASSPENLYNEQFF.